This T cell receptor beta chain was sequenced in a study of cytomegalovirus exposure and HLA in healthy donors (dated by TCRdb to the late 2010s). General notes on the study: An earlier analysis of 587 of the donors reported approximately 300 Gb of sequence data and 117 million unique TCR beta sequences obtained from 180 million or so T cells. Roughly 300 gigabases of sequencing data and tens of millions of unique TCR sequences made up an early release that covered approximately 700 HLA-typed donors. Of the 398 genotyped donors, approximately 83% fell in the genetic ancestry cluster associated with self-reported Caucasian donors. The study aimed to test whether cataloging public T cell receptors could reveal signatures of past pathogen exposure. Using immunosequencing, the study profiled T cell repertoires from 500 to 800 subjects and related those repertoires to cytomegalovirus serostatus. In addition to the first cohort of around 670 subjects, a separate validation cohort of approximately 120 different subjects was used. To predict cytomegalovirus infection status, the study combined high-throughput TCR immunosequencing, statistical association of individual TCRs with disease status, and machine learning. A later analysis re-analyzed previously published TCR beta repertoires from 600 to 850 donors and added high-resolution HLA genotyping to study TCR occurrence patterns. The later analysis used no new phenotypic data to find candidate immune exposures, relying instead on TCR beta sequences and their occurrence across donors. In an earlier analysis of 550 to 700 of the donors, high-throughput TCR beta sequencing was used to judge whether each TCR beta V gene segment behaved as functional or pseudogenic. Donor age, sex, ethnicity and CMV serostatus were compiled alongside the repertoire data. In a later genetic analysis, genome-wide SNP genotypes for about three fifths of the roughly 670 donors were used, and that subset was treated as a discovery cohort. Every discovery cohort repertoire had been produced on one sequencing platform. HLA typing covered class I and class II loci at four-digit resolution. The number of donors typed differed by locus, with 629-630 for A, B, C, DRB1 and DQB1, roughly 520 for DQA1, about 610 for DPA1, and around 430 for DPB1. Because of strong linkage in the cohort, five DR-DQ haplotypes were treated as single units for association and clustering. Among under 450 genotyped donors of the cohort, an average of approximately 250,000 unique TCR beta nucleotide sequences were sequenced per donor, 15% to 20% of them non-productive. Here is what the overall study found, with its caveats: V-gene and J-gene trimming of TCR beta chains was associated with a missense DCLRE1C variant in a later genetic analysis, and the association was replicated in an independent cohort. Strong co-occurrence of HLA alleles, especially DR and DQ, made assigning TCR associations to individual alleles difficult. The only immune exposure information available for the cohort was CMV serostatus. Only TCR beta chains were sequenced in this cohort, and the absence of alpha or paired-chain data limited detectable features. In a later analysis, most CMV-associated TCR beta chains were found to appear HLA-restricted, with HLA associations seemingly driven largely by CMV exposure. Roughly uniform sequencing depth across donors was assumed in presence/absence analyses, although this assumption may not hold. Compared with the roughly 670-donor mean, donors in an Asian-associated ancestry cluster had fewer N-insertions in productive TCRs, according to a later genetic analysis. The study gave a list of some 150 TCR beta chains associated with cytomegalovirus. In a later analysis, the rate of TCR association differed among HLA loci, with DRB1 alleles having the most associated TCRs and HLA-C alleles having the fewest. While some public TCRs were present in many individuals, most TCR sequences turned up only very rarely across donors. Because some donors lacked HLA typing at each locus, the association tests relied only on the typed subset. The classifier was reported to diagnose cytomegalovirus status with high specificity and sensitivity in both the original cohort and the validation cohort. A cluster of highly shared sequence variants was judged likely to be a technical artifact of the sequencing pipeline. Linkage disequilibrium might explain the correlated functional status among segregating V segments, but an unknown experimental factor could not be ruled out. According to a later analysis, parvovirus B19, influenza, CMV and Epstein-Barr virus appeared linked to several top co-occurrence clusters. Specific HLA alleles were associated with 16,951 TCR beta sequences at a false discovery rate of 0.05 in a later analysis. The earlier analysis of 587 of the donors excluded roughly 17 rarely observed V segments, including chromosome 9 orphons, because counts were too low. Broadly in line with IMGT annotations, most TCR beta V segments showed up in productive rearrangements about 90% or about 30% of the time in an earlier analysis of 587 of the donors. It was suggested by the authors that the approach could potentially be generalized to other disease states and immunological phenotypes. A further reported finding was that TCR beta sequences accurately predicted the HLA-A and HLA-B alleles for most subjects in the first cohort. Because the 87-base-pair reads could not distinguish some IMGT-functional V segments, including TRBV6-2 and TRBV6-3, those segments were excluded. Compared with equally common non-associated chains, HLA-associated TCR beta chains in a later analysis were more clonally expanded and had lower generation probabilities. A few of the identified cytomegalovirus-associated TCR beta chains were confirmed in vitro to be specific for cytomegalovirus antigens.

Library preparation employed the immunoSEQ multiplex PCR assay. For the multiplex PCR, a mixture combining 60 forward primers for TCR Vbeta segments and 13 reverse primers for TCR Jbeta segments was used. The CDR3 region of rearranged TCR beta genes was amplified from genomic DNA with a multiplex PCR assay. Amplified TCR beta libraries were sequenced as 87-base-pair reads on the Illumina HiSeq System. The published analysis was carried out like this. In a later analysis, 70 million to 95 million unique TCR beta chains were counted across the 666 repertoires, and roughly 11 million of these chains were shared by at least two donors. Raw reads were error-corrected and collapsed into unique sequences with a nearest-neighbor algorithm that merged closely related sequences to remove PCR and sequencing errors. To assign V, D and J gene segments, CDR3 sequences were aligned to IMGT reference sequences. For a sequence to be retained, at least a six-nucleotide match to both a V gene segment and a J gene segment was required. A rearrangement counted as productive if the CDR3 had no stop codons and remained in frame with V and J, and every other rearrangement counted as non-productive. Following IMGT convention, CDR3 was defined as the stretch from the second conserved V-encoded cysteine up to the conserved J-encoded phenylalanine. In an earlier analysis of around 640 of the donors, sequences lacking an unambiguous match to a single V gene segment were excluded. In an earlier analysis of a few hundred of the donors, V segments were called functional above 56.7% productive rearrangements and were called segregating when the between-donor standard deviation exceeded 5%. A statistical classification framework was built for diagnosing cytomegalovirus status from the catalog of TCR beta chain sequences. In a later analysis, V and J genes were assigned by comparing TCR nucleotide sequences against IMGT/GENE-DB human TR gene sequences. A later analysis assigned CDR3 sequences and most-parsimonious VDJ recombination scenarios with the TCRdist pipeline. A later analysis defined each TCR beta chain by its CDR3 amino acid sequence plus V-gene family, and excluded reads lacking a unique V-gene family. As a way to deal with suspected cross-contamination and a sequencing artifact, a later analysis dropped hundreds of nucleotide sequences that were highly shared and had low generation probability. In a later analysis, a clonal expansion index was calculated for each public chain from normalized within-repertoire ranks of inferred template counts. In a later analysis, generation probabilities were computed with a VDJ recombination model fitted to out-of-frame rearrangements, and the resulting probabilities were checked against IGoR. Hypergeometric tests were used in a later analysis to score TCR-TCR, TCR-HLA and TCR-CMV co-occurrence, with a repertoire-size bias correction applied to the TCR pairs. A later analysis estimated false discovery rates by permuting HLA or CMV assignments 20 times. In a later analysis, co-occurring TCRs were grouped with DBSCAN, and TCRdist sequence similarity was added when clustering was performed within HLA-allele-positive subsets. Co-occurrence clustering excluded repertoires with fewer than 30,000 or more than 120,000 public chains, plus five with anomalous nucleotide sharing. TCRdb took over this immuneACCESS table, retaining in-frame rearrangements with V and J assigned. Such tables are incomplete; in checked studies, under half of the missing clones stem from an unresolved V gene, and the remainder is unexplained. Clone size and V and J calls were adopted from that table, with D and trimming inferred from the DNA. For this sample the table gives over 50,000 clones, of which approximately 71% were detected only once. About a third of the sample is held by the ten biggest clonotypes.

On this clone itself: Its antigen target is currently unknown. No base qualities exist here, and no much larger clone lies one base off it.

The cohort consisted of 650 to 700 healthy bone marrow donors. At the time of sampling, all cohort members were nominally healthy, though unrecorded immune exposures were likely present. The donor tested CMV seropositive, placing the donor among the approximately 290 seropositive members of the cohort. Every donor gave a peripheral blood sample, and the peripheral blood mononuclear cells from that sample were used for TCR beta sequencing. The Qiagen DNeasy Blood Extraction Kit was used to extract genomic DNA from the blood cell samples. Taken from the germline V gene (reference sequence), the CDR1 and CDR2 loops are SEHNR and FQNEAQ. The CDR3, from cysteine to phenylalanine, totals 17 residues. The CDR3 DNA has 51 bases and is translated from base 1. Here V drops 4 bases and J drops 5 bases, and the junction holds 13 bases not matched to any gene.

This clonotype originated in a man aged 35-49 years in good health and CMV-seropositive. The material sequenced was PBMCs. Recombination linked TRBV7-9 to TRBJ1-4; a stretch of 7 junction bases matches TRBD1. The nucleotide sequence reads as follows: TGTGCCAGCAGCTCCGGGACAGTGACAAGGGAGAATGAAAAACTGTTTTTT. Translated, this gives CASSSGTVTRENEKLFF. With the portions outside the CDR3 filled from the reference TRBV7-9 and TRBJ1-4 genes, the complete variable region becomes DTGVSQNPRHKITKRGQNVTFRCDPISEHNRLYWYRQTLGQGPEFLTYFQNEAQLEKSRLLSDRFSAERPKGSFSTLEIQRTEQGDSAMYLCASSSGTVTRENEKLFFGSGTQLSVL.